What follows are 5 T cell receptor beta chains derived from one specimen sequenced in a study of CXCR3-negative and CXCR3-positive naive CD8 T cells (dated by TCRdb to the late 2010s). TCRdb names NextSeq 550 as the instrument used. The Human TCR Profiling Kit (MiLaboratory) was used to make UMI-labeled 5' RACE TRB cDNA libraries. TCRdb reprocessed the reads, so every CDR3 protein sequence counts as one entry and DNA is not shown. For this sample, the table gives 84,000 or so distinct CDR3 sequences. More than 1.5% of the sample is taken by the ten largest. Sequencing was done on a sample of naive CXCR3- CD8+ T cells from blood. The cell subset or site label of this sample denotes: CD45RO-CCR7+CD27+CD95- naive CD8+ T cells lacking CXCR3 (TNR3-). Source of these receptors: a human donor in good health. Some clones in this sample may be carry-over from other donors' samples.

The chain employs TRBV7-6 and TRBJ2-7. CDR3 size: 14 residues. Germline CDR1 reads SGHVS; CDR2 reads FNYEAQ. The CDR3 reads CASSSSAGSYEQYF.

The V gene is TRBV7-9, the J gene TRBJ1-1; checking the TCRdb D call of TRBD1 is not possible without DNA. CDR1 is SEHNR and CDR2 is FQNEAQ in the germline V gene (reference sequence). The CDR3 runs to 16 residues. CDR3 region: CASSFLRGGRNTEAFF.

The chain has TRBV4-1 and TRBJ1-5. Germline CDR1 MGHRA, CDR2 YSYEKL. This CDR3 region has 13 residues. CDR3 protein: CASSPAKGQPQHF.

This chain uses TRBV3-1 with TRBJ2-2; TCRdb designates TRBD2, a call that cannot be tested without DNA. This CDR3 is 17 amino acids long. CDR1 is LGHDT and CDR2 is YNNKEL in the germline V gene (reference sequence). CDR3 sequence: CASETGTSGLNTGELFF.

The chain recombines TRBV29-1 with TRBJ1-2. Germline V gives CDR1 SQVTM, CDR2 ANQGSEA. The CDR3 spans 17 residues. The CDR3: CSVETSGGTSELYGYTF.